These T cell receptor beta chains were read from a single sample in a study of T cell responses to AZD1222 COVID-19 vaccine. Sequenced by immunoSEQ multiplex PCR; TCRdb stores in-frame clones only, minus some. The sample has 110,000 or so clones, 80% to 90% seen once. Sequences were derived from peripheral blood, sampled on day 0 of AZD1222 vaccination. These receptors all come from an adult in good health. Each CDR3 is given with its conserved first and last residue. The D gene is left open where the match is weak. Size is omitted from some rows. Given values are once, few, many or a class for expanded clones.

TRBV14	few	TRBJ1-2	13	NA	TGTGCCAGCAGCCCCGGGCCCCTGCCGGGCTACACCTTC	CASSPGPLPGYTF
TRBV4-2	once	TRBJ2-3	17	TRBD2	TGTGCCAGCAGCCAAGTACCGGGACTAGCGGGAGCAGATACGCAGTATTTT	CASSQVPGLAGADTQYF
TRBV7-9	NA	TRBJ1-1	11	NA	TGTGCCAGCAGCTTAGAGTGGAGGGCTTTCTTT	CASSLEWRAFF
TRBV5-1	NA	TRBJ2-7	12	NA	TGCGCCAGCAGGGCAGATACCTACGAGCAGTACTTC	CASRADTYEQYF
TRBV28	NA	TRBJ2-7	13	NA	TGTGCCAGCAGTCTGGCCTGGGCCTACGAGCAGTACTTC	CASSLAWAYEQYF
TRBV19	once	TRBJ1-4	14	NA	TGTGCCAGTAGTATTAGGGACCGAAGTGAAAAACTGTTTTTT	CASSIRDRSEKLFF
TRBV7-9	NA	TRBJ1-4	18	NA	TGTGCCAGCAGCCATAGGCCCGGGCGCGTAGCAACTAATGAAAAACTGTTTTTT	CASSHRPGRVATNEKLFF
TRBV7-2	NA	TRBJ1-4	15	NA	TGTGCCAGCAGCTCCCAGACGGCAACTAATGAAAAACTGTTTTTT	CASSSQTATNEKLFF
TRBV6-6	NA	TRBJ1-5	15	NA	TGTGCCAGCAGTTGGGACGGGAATAGCAATCAGCCCCAGCATTTT	CASSWDGNSNQPQHF
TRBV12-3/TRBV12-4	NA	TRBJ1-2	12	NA	TGTGCCAGCAGTTTATCCGACTATGGCTACACCTTC	CASSLSDYGYTF
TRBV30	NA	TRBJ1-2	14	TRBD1	TGTGCCTGGAGTGTAGCAGGGACAGTCTATGGCTACACCTTC	CAWSVAGTVYGYTF
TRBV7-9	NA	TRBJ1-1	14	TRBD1	TGTGCCAGCAGCTTGGGAGGGACAGACACTGAAGCTTTCTTT	CASSLGGTDTEAFF
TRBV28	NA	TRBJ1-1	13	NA	TGTGCCAGCAAGAGACATTTGAACACTGAAGCTTTCTTT	CASKRHLNTEAFF
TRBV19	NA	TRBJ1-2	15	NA	TGTGCCAGTACGAAGGTTCCCGCAGATTTAAATGGCTACACCTTC	CASTKVPADLNGYTF
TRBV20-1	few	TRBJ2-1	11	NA	TGCAGTGCAAACCGTAACAATGAGCAGTTCTTC	CSANRNNEQFF
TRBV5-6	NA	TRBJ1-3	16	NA	TGTGCCAGCAGCGCGGGCCTTGGGAGTTCTGGAAACACCATATATTTT	CASSAGLGSSGNTIYF
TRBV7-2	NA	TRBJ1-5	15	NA	TGTGCCAGCAGCTTAGCGCTTTCCGCCAATCAGCCCCAGCATTTT	CASSLALSANQPQHF
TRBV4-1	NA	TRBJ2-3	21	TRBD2	TGCGCCAGCAGCCAAGAACGTCCTAGCGGGAGGTCCCGATTGAGCACAGATACGCAGTATTTT	CASSQERPSGRSRLSTDTQYF
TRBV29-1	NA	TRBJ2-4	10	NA	TGCAGCGTCAGGACGGACATTCAGTACTTC	CSVRTDIQYF
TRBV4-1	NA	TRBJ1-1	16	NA	TGCGCCAGCAGCCAAGGAGGCAGGGGAAGGAGGACTGAAGCTTTCTTT	CASSQGGRGRRTEAFF
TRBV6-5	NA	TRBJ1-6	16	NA	TGTGCCAGCAGTTACAGGGTCAGCCTCTATAATTCACCCCTCCACTTT	CASSYRVSLYNSPLHF
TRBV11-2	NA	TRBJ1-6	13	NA	TGTGCCAGCAGCTTCAAAGGGGGTTCACCCCTCCACTTT	CASSFKGGSPLHF
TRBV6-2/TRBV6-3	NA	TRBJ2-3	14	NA	TGTGCCAGCAGTTACCCCCGGGGCCAAGATACGCAGTATTTT	CASSYPRGQDTQYF
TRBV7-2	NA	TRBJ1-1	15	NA	TGTGCCAGCAGCCCAGGGGACCCCGGGAACACTGAAGCTTTCTTT	CASSPGDPGNTEAFF
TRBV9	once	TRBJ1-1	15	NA	TGTGCCAGCAGCGTAGTCTCGCAGGGAAGAACTGAAGCTTTCTTT	CASSVVSQGRTEAFF
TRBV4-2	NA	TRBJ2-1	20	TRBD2	TGTGCCAGCTCCAAGAGGACTAGCGGGAGCAGGGATGGAGCCTACAATGAGCAGTTCTTC	CASSKRTSGSRDGAYNEQFF
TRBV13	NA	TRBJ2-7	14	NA	TGTGCCAGCAGCTTTCGGGACGACTCCTACGAGCAGTACTTC	CASSFRDDSYEQYF
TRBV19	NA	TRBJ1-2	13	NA	TGTGCCAGTAGTATGCCAGGGCACTATGGCTACACCTTC	CASSMPGHYGYTF
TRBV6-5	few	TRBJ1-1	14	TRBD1	TGTGCCAGCAGCTGGACAGGGGGCGGCACTGAAGCTTTCTTT	CASSWTGGGTEAFF
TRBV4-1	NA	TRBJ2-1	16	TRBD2	TGCGCCAGCAGCCAAGTTCTAGCGGGAGGGCCAACTGAGCAGTTCTTC	CASSQVLAGGPTEQFF
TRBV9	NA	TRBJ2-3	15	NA	TGTGCCAGCAGCGTCAGGTGGGATTTAACAGATACGCAGTATTTT	CASSVRWDLTDTQYF
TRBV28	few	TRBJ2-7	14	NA	TGTGCCAGCAGGGTCTCGGGACGGACTTACGAGCAGTACTTC	CASRVSGRTYEQYF
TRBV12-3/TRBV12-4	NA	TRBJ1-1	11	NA	TGTGCCAGCAGTTTAGGAACTGAAGCTTTCTTT	CASSLGTEAFF
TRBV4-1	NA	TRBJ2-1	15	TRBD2	TGCGCCAGCAGCCAAGGGTTAGCGGGGAACAATGAGCAGTTCTTC	CASSQGLAGNNEQFF
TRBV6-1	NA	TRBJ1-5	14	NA	TGTGCCAGCAGTGAAGCCCGGACAAATCAGCCCCAGCATTTT	CASSEARTNQPQHF
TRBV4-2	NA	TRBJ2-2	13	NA	TGTGCCAGCAGCCAATCCTGGGCCGGGGAGCTGTTTTTT	CASSQSWAGELFF
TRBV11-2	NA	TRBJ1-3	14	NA	TGTGCCAGCAGCCGCGGGGGGGCTGGAAACACCATATATTTT	CASSRGGAGNTIYF
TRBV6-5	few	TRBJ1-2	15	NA	TGTGCCAGCAGCTCTACCCCCGACGGACTCTATGGCTACACCTTC	CASSSTPDGLYGYTF
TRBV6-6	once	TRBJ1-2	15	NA	TGTGCCAGCAGCTGGGGGGCCAGACTGCTCTATGGCTACACCTTC	CASSWGARLLYGYTF
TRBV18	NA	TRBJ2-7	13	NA	TGTGCCAGCTCACCGACAGGCTCCTACGAGCAGTACTTC	CASSPTGSYEQYF
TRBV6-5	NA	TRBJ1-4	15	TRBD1	TGTGCCAGCAGTTACGGGGACAGTAGTAATGAAAAACTGTTTTTT	CASSYGDSSNEKLFF
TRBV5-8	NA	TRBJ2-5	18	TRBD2	TGTGCCAGCAGCTTGGTCGGTTCTAGCGGGAGTTCCCGGGAGACCCAGTACTTC	CASSLVGSSGSSRETQYF
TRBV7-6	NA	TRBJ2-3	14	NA	TGTGCCAGCAGCTTAGCCGTGAGGGGGGATACGCAGTATTTT	CASSLAVRGDTQYF
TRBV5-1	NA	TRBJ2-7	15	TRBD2	TGCGCCAGCAGCTTAAATAGTCTAGCGGGAGGCGAGCAGTACTTC	CASSLNSLAGGEQYF
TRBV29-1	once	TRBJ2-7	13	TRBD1	TGCAGCGTAACAAACAGGGGGGACGGCGAGCAGTACTTC	CSVTNRGDGEQYF
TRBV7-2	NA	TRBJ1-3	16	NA	TGTGCCAGCAGCCCAGGATTAGGGCTCAGTGGAAACACCATATATTTT	CASSPGLGLSGNTIYF
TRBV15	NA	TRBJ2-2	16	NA	TGTGCCACCAGCAGAGGGCGAGCAGGGCAGGTCGGGGAGCTGTTTTTT	CATSRGRAGQVGELFF
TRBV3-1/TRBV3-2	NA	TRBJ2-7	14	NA	TGTGCCAGCAGCCACAGGTCGACCTCCTACGAGCAGTACTTC	CASSHRSTSYEQYF
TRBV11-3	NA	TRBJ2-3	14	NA	TGTGCCAGCAGCTTAACCGGGGACACAGATACGCAGTATTTT	CASSLTGDTDTQYF
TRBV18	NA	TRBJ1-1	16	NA	TGTGCCAGCTCACCACCAGAGGTTATGCTGAACACTGAAGCTTTCTTT	CASSPPEVMLNTEAFF
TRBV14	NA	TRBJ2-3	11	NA	TGTGCCAGCACCCTCGCAGATACGCAGTATTTT	CASTLADTQYF
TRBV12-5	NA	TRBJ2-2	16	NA	TGTGCTAGTGGTTTGGTGGTGACAGAGAACACCGGGGAGCTGTTTTTT	CASGLVVTENTGELFF
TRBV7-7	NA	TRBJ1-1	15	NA	TGTGCTAGCAGCCCCGGGCGGCCCTCGGGCACTGAAGCTTTCTTT	CASSPGRPSGTEAFF
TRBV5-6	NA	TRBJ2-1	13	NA	TGTGCCAGCAGCTTGGTGGCGGCCTATGAGCAGTTCTTC	CASSLVAAYEQFF
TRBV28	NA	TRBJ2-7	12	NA	TGTGCCAGCAGTTTCCTCCAGTCGGAGCAGTACTTC	CASSFLQSEQYF
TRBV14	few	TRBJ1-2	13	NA	TGTGCCAGCAGTCAAGAAAGGCATGGTGGCTACACCTTC	CASSQERHGGYTF
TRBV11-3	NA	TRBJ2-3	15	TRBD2	TGTGCCAGCAGCTTAGGAGGGACTAGCCCTGATACGCAGTATTTT	CASSLGGTSPDTQYF
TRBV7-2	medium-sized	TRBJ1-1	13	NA	TGTGCCAGCAGGCTCGACAAGAACACTGAAGCTTTCTTT	CASRLDKNTEAFF
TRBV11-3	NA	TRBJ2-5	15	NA	TGTGCCAGCAGCCCTACGCTCACCAACCAAGAGACCCAGTACTTC	CASSPTLTNQETQYF